The sequence of this T cell receptor beta chain was determined in a study of control samples from healthy donors and cancer patients. Germline CDR1 is WSHSY and CDR2 is SAAADI. This CDR3 region has 16 residues. Trimming cost V 6 bases and J 1 base; bases outside gene matches: 11. Some clones are missing from TCRdb's copy, which holds only in-frame ones; the method was immunoSEQ multiplex PCR. The sample yields about 180,000 clones, about 92% seen once. This sequence originates from a man aged 25-45 years in good health. Sequenced sample: blood. The genes are TRBV10-2 and TRBJ1-1; TRBD1 matches 7 bases. The CDR3 region has the DNA TGCGCCAGCAGGAGCGACTTACAGGGGAGGAACACTGAAGCTTTCTTT. Its protein is CASRSDLQGRNTEAFF.